This entry is about one TCR beta chain. The data were obtained in a study of blood T cell repertoires in COVID-19. With V trimmed by 1 base and J by 2 bases, 1 base remained unmatched. Germline CDR1 reads MNHEY; CDR2 reads SVGAGI. There are 15 residues in the CDR3. Using immunoSEQ multiplex PCR, the repertoire was profiled, and TCRdb retains in-frame clones only, with some absent. The sample yields 39,000 or so clones, around 85% seen once. This TCR was sampled from a man aged 40-55 years with active or convalescent COVID-19. The chain is built from TRBV6-5 and TRBJ2-1; 8 bases match TRBD2. Sequences were obtained from peripheral blood. CDR3 sequence: CASSYFSGTYNEQFF. CDR3 in DNA: TGTGCCAGCAGTTACTTTAGCGGGACCTACAATGAGCAGTTCTTC.